The TCR beta chain under discussion was sequenced for a study of T cell repertoires in cytomegalovirus infection. Overall study: Indications came from public TCR beta signatures; they pointed to CMV infection and to a matching HLA type. The study, taken as a whole, reports: Cumulative public TCR beta family frequency identified carriers of CMV plus the relevant HLA.

The length of the CDR3 is 14 residues. The V gene's germline CDR1 is LNHDA and CDR2 SQIVND (reference sequence). Trimming shortened V by 7 bases and J by 5 bases, and 15 bases separated the two germline ends. Using its own MiXCR run on the reads, TCRdb lists one record per CDR3 protein. The sample contains some 940,000 distinct CDR3 sequences, roughly 30% of which appear only once. A few counts support this clonotype. The target antigen is unknown. The receptor was isolated from a human donor in good health (CMV status not recorded). Some clones in this sample may be carry-over from other donors' samples. The chain recombines TRBV19 with TRBJ1-5; D gene unclear. The sample here was cultured CD8+ T cells from PBMCs, taken from culture after CMV antigen stimulation. The CDR3 coding sequence is TGTGCCAGTAATCATTTCAAGGGTTATCAGCCCCAGCATTTT. Protein product: CASNHFKGYQPQHF.